This T cell receptor (beta chain) was profiled in a study of blood T cell repertoires in COVID-19. At the level of the study: Samples taken during acute and convalescent COVID-19 were collected in the United States, Italy and Spain.

Individuals drawn from around 25 US areas were about 18 to 100 years old. Before they entered the study, exposed participants had met a COVID-19 case within 2 weeks. Clones were read by immunoSEQ multiplex PCR, and TCRdb kept only the in-frame ones, dropping some. There are a few hundred thousand clones in the sample; around 87% occur only once, and around 16% lies in the top ten. The CDR3 runs to 15 residues. Trimming took 0 bases from V and 5 from J, leaving 14 bases between them. Germline values: CDR1 SGHRS, CDR2 YFSETQ. The material sequenced was PBMCs or T cells enriched from blood (not recorded which). The source is a young man who had been exposed to COVID-19. The chain links TRBV5-1 to TRBJ2-5; TRBD1 is a possible D gene (6 bases). The CDR3 DNA reads TGCGCCAGCAGCTTGGAGCAAACAGGGCATGAGACCCAGTACTTC. Residues: CASSLEQTGHETQYF.